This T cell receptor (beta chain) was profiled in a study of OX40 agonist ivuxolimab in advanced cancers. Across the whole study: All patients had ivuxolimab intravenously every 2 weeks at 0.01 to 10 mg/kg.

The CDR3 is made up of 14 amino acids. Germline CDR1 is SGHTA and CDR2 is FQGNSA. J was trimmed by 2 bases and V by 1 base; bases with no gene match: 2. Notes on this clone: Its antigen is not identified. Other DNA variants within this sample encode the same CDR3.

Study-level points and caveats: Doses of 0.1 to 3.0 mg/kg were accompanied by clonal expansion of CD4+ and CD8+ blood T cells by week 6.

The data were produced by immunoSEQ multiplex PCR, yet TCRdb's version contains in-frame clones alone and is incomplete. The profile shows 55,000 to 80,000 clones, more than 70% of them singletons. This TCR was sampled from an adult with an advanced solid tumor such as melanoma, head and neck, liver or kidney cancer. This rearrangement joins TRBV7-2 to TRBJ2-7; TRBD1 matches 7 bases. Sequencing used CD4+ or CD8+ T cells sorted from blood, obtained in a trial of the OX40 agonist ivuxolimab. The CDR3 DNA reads TGTGCCAGCAGCTTAGGACAGGGCGCCTACGAGCAGTACTTC. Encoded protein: CASSLGQGAYEQYF.